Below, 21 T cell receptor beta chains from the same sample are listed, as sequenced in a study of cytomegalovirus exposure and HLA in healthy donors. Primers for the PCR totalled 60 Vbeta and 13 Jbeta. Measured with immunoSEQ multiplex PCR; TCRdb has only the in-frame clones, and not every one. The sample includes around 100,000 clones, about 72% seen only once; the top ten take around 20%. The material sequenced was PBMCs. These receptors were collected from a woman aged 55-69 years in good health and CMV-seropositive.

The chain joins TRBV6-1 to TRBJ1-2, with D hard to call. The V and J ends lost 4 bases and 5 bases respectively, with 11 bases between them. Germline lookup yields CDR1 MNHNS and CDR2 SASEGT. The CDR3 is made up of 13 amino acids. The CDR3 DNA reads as TGTGCCAGCAGTGCAACGAGGATTTATGGCTACACCTTC. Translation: CASSATRIYGYTF.

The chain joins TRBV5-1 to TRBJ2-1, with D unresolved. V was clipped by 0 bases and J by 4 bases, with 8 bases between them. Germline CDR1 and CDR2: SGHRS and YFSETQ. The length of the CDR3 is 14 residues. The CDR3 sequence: CASSLGSTYNEQFF. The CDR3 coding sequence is TGCGCCAGCAGCTTGGGGAGTACTTACAATGAGCAGTTCTTC.

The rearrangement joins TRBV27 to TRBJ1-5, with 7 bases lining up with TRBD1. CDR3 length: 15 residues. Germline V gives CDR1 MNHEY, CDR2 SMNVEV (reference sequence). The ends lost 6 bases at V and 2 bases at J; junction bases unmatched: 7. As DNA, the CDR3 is TGTGCCAGCAGAGCGACAGGGTGGGGCAATCAGCCCCAGCATTTT. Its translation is CASRATGWGNQPQHF.

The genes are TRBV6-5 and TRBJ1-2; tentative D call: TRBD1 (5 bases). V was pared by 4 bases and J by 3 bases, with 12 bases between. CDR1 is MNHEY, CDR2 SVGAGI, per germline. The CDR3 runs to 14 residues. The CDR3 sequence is CASSSRARDYGYTF. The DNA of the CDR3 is TGTGCCAGCAGTTCCAGGGCGCGAGACTATGGCTACACCTTC.

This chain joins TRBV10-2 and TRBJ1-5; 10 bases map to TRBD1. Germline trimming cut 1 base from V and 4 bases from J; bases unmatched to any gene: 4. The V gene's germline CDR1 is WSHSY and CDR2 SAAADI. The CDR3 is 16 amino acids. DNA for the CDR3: TGCGCCAGCAGTGAGTTACCGGGACAGGGGAATCAGCCCCAGCATTTT. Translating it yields CASSELPGQGNQPQHF.

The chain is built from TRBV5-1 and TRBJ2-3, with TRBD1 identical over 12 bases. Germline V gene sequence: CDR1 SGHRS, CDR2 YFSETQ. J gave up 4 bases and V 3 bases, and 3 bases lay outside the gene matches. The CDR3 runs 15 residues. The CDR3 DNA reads TGCGCCAGCAGCTCGGGACAGGGGGCCTCAGATACGCAGTATTTT. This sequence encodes CASSSGQGASDTQYF. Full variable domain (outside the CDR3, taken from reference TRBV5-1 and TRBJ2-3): KAGVTQTPRYLIKTRGQQVTLSCSPISGHRSVSWYQQTPGQGLQFLFEYFSETQRNKGNFPGRFSGRQFSNSRSEMNVSTLELGDSALYLCASSSGQGASDTQYFGPGTRLTVL.

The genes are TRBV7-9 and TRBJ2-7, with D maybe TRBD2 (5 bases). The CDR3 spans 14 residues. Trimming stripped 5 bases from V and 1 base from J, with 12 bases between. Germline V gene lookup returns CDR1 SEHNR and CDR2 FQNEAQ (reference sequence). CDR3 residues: CASSPRTQSYEQYF. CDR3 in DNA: TGTGCCAGCAGCCCACGGACTCAATCCTACGAGCAGTACTTC.

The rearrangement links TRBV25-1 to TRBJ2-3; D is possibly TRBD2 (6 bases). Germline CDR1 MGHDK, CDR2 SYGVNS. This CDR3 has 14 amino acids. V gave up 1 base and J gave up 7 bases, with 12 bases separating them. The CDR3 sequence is CASSESARGNTQYF. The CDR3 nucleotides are TGTGCCAGCAGTGAATCGGCACGGGGGAATACGCAGTATTTT.

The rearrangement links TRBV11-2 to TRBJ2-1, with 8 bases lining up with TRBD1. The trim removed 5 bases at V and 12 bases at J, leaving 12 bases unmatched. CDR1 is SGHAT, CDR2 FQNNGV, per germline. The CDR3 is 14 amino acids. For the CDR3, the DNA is TGTGCCAGCAGCCGGCAATTATCGGACAGGGCGCAGTTCTTC. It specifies CASSRQLSDRAQFF.

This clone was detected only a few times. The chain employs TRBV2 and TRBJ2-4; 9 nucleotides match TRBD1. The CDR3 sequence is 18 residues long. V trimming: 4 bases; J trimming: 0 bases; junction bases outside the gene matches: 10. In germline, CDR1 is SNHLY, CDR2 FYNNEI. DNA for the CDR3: TGTGCCAGCAGTGCTACAGGGGGCATCCTGTTAGCCAAAAACATTCAGTACTTC. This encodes CASSATGGILLAKNIQYF.

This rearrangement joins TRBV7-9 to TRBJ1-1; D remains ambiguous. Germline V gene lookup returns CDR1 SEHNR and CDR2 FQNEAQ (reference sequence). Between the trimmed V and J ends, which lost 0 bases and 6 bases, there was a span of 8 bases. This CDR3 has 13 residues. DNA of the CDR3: TGTGCCAGCAGCTTAGCGCGACGGGCTGAAGCTTTCTTT. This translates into CASSLARRAEAFF. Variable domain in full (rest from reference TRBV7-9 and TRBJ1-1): DTGVSQNPRHKITKRGQNVTFRCDPISEHNRLYWYRQTLGQGPEFLTYFQNEAQLEKSRLLSDRFSAERPKGSFSTLEIQRTEQGDSAMYLCASSLARRAEAFFGQGTRLTVV.

This chain's CDR3 is CASSEAGFASSGNTIYF. CDR3 nucleotides: TGTGCCAGCAGTGAAGCCGGCTTCGCTAGCTCTGGAAACACCATATATTTT. This chain joins TRBV6-1 and TRBJ1-3; D gene ambiguous. This CDR3 spans 17 amino acids. Germline loops: CDR1 MNHNS, CDR2 SASEGT. V lost 0 bases to trimming and J lost 0 bases, with 12 bases between them.

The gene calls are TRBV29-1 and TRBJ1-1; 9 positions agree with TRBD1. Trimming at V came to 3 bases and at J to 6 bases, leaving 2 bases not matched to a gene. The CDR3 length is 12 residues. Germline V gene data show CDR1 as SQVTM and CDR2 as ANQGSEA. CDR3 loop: CSVEDRGAEAFF. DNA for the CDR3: TGCAGCGTTGAGGACAGGGGCGCTGAAGCTTTCTTT.

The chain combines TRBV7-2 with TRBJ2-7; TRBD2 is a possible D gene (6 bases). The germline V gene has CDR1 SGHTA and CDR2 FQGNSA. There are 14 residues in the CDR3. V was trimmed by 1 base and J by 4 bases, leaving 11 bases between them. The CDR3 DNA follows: TGTGCCAGCAGCTTAGTAGCGGCGGATTACGAGCAGTACTTC. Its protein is CASSLVAADYEQYF.

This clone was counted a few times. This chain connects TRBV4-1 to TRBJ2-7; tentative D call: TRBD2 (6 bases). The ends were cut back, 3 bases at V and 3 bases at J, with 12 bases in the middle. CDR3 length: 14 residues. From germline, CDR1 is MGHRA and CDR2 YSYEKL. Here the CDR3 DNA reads TGCGCCAGCAGCCATAGTGGAGGGCTCTACGAGCAGTACTTC. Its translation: CASSHSGGLYEQYF.

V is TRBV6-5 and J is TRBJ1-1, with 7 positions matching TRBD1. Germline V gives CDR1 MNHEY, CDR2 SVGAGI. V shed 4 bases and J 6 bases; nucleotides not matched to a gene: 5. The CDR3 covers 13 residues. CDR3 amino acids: CASSSYRGSEAFF. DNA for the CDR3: TGTGCCAGCAGTTCGTACAGGGGCTCTGAAGCTTTCTTT.

The CDR3 bases are TGCAGCGTTGGGAAGGGAGCCGAAGCTTTCTTT. Protein sequence: CSVGKGAEAFF. The chain is built from TRBV29-1 and TRBJ1-1; D gene unclear. The CDR3 extends over 11 amino acids. Trimming pared 4 bases from V and 8 bases from J, leaving 11 bases between. Germline V gives CDR1 SQVTM, CDR2 ANQGSEA.

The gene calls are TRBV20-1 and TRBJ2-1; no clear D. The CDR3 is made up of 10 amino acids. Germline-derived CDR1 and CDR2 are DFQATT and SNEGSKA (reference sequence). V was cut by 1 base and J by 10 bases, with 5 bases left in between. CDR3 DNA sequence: TGCAGTGCTAGAGGGGCCGAGCAGTTCTTC. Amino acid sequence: CSARGAEQFF.

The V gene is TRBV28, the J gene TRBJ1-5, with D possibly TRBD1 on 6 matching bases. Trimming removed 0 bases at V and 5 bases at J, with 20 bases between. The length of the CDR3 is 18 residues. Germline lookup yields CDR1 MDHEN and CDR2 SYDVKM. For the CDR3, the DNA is TGTGCCAGCAGTTTATGGCAGGGGCCCCAAAGGAGATATCAGCCCCAGCATTTT. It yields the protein CASSLWQGPQRRYQPQHF.

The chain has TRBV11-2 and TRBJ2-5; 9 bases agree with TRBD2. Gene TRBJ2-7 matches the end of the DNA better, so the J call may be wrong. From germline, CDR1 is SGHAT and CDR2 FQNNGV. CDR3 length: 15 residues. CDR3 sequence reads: CASSPRLAVSYEQYF. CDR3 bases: TGTGCCAGCAGCCCTCGACTAGCGGTCTCCTACGAGCAGTACTTC.

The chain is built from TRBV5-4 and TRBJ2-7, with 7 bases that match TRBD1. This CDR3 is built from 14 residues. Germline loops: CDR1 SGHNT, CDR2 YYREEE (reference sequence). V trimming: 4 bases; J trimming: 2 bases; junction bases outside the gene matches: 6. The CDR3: CASSPTGETYEQYF. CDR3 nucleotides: TGTGCCAGCAGCCCTACAGGGGAGACCTACGAGCAGTACTTC. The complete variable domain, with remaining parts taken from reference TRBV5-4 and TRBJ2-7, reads ETGVTQSPTHLIKTRGQQVTLRCSSQSGHNTVSWYQQALGQGPQFIFQYYREEENGRGNFPPRFSGLQFPNYSSELNVNALELDDSALYLCASSPTGETYEQYFGPGTRLTVT.